Sequencing of this TCR beta chain was carried out in a study of tumor-infiltrating lymphocytes in localized non-small cell lung cancer. Background on the study: Resected tumor was paired with non-adjacent uninvolved lung from the same patient.

TCRdb's table, derived via immunoSEQ multiplex PCR, lists solely in-frame clones and lacks some. The table has approximately 17,000 clones, 69% seen once; the top ten hold 6.5%. V lost 5 bases and J lost 6, with 16 bases in between. The V gene's germline CDR1 is WSHSY and CDR2 SAAADI. CDR3 length equals 14 residues. The receptor comes from a human donor with non-small cell lung cancer. V and J are TRBV10-2 and TRBJ1-1, with D hard to call. The material sequenced was lung tumor tissue. The CDR3 sequence: CASSNGREGAEAFF. The CDR3 DNA is TGCGCCAGCAGTAACGGCAGAGAGGGAGCTGAAGCTTTCTTT.